This T cell receptor (beta chain) was identified in a study of vaccination and CD4 T cells after COVID-19 (dated 2022 in TCRdb). About the full investigation: In the convalescent cohort there were six males and four females, among whom were two Hispanic individuals, seven Caucasians, two Asians and one multiracial person. Post-COVID blood samples were collected from convalescent patients a median of about 92 days after diagnosis, with a range of roughly 35 to 180 days. Post-vaccine blood samples were collected a median of approximately 72 days after the second vaccine dose, ranging from about 12 to 250 days. In around 9 COVID-19 convalescent patients and several infection-naive healthy vaccine recipients, researchers compared the spike-specific CD4+ TCR repertoire from before mRNA vaccination with the repertoire from after. Memory CD4+ T cell crossreactivity between SARS-CoV-2 and common cold coronavirus spike proteins was assessed at the TCR clonotype level in an earlier paper using these donors. In control cultures, a CEFX viral epitope pool was used as positive control, an HIV-1 Nef peptide pool was used as negative control, or no peptide was added. The cultures were stimulated with overlapping spike peptide pools from SARS-CoV-2 and from the common cold coronaviruses HCoV-NL63, HCoV-OC43 and HCoV-229E. Participants received two doses of either the Pfizer-BioNTech BNT162b2 vaccine (n=8) or the Moderna mRNA-1273 vaccine (n=2). The paper as a whole reports these results and caveats: The number of convalescent patients in the study was relatively small, and the study did not examine early timepoints following natural infection. In convalescent patients, a median approximately 83% of post-vaccine SARS-CoV-2-reactive clones were detected only after vaccination, suggesting vaccine-specific priming. An increase in the median number of SARS-CoV-2-reactive clonotypes from approximately 20 after infection to roughly 38 after vaccination was observed, but the change was not found to be significant. In convalescent patients, nearly all vaccine-specific clones (304 of 307) were found to be mono-reactive for SARS-CoV-2 spike rather than cross-reactive with common cold coronaviruses.

What this sample's treatment or condition label stands for: roughly 11-day PBMC culture with coronavirus spike peptide pools or control peptides (ViraFEST assay). CD4+ T cells from unexposed donors were collected before the COVID-19 pandemic (2011-2018). The study used the ViraFEST assay, which expanded antigen-specific T cells with peptide pools and then identified expanded clonotypes by TCR sequencing. PBMCs were cultured at around 2.2 million per well in IMDM supplemented with approximately 5% human AB serum and about 10 IU/ml IL-2, with around 10 ug/ml peptide pools added. On days 3 and 7, half of the culture medium was replaced with fresh IL-2-containing medium. CD4+ T cells were isolated after approximately ten days of culture through negative selection using the EasySep CD4+ T cell isolation kit. As cell number allowed, CD4+ T cells from unexposed donors were tested for reactivity to SARS-CoV-2 S and N and to four common cold coronavirus spike pools. PBMCs were separated from whole blood using Ficoll-Paque Plus gradient centrifugation and then either used fresh or cryopreserved at -140C. Each culture condition was generally run in triplicate wells. Leukapheresis product for the unexposed donors was bought commercially.

The library was generated by PCR. DNA from cultured CD4+ T cells underwent TCR sequencing with the Oncomine TCR Beta short-read assay at the Johns Hopkins FTIC core. Genomic DNA was extracted from the cultured CD4+ T cells with the QIAamp micro DNA kit. Oncomine TCR Beta libraries from cultured CD4+ T cells were pooled using unique dual indexes and sequenced on an Illumina iSeq 100. On the authors' methods: Non-productive sequences were removed, and CDR3s not starting with C, not ending with F or W, or shorter than 7 amino acids were discarded. Antigen-specific clonotypes were identified using the MANAFEST web application through comparison of peptide-stimulated wells with reference and other culture wells. Positive clones required FDR below 0.05, an odds ratio above 5, and productive frequency above 0.1% in at least two of three replicate wells. A clonotype was classed as cross-reactive if the clonotype showed significant expansion both in SARS-CoV-2 spike wells and in at least one common cold coronavirus spike condition. Levenshtein distances (stringdist) and unrooted phylogenetic trees (ape) in R version 3.6.1 were used to assess CDR3 homology. Using fastp at Q25 and MiXCR, TCRdb reprocessed the public reads and kept productive beta chains. Identical CDR3 protein sequences are pooled into one entry, listed with their most common genes and DNA. Here the V and J calls rest on TCRdb's processing, not on the authors' analysis. Across this sample there are around 1,000 distinct CDR3 sequences, with roughly a third seen only once. Of the sample, 85% to 90% is held by the ten largest clones.

Of note for this clonotype: Its antigen remains undetermined. No clone much larger than this one lies a single base away; base qualities are absent.

Reading from cysteine to phenylalanine, the CDR3 counts 15 amino acids. Solely the CDR3 DNA is kept, with 45 bases framed from the first base. In the germline V gene (reference sequence), CDR1 corresponds to SGHNT and CDR2 to YYREEE. The trim is 4 bases for V and 0 bases for J, with a gap of 8 bases between the germline ends. This chain joins TRBV5-4 to TRBJ2-6; the D gene assignment is ambiguous. Sequenced: CD4+ T cells from blood, cultured in vitro. The source is a human donor in good health. The CDR3 region has the sequence CASSPTGSGANVLTF. The DNA sequence is TGTGCCAGCAGCCCGACGGGCTCTGGGGCCAACGTCCTGACTTTC. The CDR3, completed at both ends by the reference TRBV5-4 and TRBJ2-6 genes, gives the full variable domain ETGVTQSPTHLIKTRGQQVTLRCSSQSGHNTVSWYQQALGQGPQFIFQYYREEENGRGNFPPRFSGLQFPNYSSELNVNALELDDSALYLCASSPTGSGANVLTFGAGSRLTVL.